Each of the 14 T cell receptor beta chains below was sequenced from the same sample in a study of T cell changes during pregnancy in multiple sclerosis. Clones were sequenced by immunoSEQ multiplex PCR, and TCRdb holds only the in-frame ones, with some missing. The sample lists roughly 40,000 clones, about 88% seen once, with approximately 4% in the top ten. The source was CD8+ T cells from peripheral blood mononuclear cells, collected in the first trimester of pregnancy. The receptors were gathered from a female donor with multiple sclerosis, enrolled in a pregnancy study.

This clone was seen once. V gene TRBV11-2 combines with J gene TRBJ2-7; the match to TRBD1 covers 7 bases. Looked up from germline, CDR1 is SGHAT and CDR2 is FQNNGV. The V and J ends lost 1 base and 3 bases, in that order; junction bases with no gene match: 3. The CDR3 extends over 14 amino acids. The CDR3 region has the DNA TGTGCCAGCAGCTTAGGACAGGGTGGCTACGAGCAGTACTTC. Encoded protein: CASSLGQGGYEQYF. Together with reference TRBV11-2 and TRBJ2-7, the CDR3 gives the full variable domain: EAGVAQSPRYKIIEKRQSVAFWCNPISGHATLYWYQQILGQGPKLLIQFQNNGVVDDSQLPKDRFSAERLKGVDSTLKIQPAKLEDSAVYLCASSLGQGGYEQYFGPGTRLTVT.

As DNA, the CDR3 is TGTGCCTGGAGACTCGACAGGGGGCCCTACCAAGAGACCCAGTACTTC. As protein: CAWRLDRGPYQETQYF. The rearrangement links TRBV30 to TRBJ2-5; 10 bases are shared with TRBD1. CDR1 GTSNPN and CDR2 SVGIG come from the germline V gene (reference sequence). CDR3 size: 16 residues. After removal of 3 bases from V and 0 bases from J, the junction contained 7 bases not matched to a gene.

CDR3 coding DNA: TGTGCCAGCAGCTTACCGGGACAGGAAAACGAGCAGTACTTC. This encodes CASSLPGQENEQYF. The chain links TRBV7-6 to TRBJ2-7; 8 bases are shared with TRBD1. CDR1 SGHVS and CDR2 FNYEAQ come from the germline V gene. The V segment lost 2 bases and the J segment 5 bases; nucleotides outside the gene matches: 5. CDR3 length: 14 amino acids.

This clone occurred once. The V gene is TRBV2, the J gene TRBJ2-3; 7 positions agree with TRBD1. The germline V gene has CDR1 SNHLY and CDR2 FYNNEI. The J segment lost 2 bases and the V segment lost 6 bases, leaving 5 bases of the junction unmatched. The CDR3 contains 14 residues. CDR3 loop: CASRRDSFTDTQYF. The CDR3 nucleotides are TGTGCCAGCAGAAGGGACAGCTTCACAGATACGCAGTATTTT. Variable domain in full (rest from reference TRBV2 and TRBJ2-3): EPEVTQTPSHQVTQMGQEVILRCVPISNHLYFYWYRQILGQKVEFLVSFYNNEISEKSEIFDDQFSVERPDGSNFTLKIRSTKLEDSAMYFCASRRDSFTDTQYFGPGTRLTVL.

The chain recombines TRBV10-3 with TRBJ2-7; no reliable D call. CDR3 length: 12 residues. Germline V gives CDR1 ENHRY, CDR2 SYGVKD. V lost 6 bases to trimming and J lost 3 bases, with 9 bases between them. The CDR3 reads CAISLENYEQYF. The CDR3 DNA sequence: TGTGCCATCAGCCTAGAAAACTACGAGCAGTACTTC.

The rearrangement joins TRBV4-3 to TRBJ1-1; TRBD1 agrees at 10 bases. The CDR3 sequence is 15 residues long. In germline, CDR1 is LGHNA, CDR2 YSLEER. With 3 bases clipped from V and 3 bases from J, the junction kept 4 bases outside the gene matches. The DNA for the CDR3 is TGCGCCAGCAGCCACTACGGACAGGGGGACACTGAAGCTTTCTTT. It yields the protein CASSHYGQGDTEAFF.

The genes are TRBV14 and TRBJ2-7, with D hard to call. With 5 bases removed from V and 1 base from J, the gap between germline ends came to 12 bases. Germline assignment: CDR1 SGHDN and CDR2 FVKESK. This CDR3 has 14 residues. Here the CDR3 reads CASSLAAGSYEQYF. The CDR3 region has the DNA TGTGCCAGCAGCTTGGCCGCAGGATCCTACGAGCAGTACTTC.

The genes are TRBV4-1 and TRBJ2-1, with 7 positions matching TRBD1. After removal of 4 bases from V and 2 bases from J, the junction contained 14 bases not matched to a gene. This CDR3 is built from 18 residues. Germline assignment: CDR1 MGHRA and CDR2 YSYEKL. DNA of the CDR3: TGCGCCAGCAGCCTTCCCCCGCCTGGGACAGAAACCTACAATGAGCAGTTCTTC. Protein: CASSLPPPGTETYNEQFF.

This rearrangement joins TRBV19 to TRBJ1-2; D remains ambiguous. This CDR3 spans 12 amino acids. Germline CDR1 LNHDA, CDR2 SQIVND (reference sequence). V lost 3 bases to trimming and J lost 8 bases, with 10 bases between them. In DNA form, the CDR3 reads TGTGCCAGTAGTATCCCCGTGGAGGGCTACACCTTC. Amino acid sequence: CASSIPVEGYTF.

The rearrangement uses TRBV27 and TRBJ2-1; D not certain. Germline V gene data show CDR1 as MNHEY and CDR2 as SMNVEV (reference sequence). The CDR3 totals 12 residues. The germline V and J ends were trimmed by 5 bases and 4 bases, with 6 bases remaining between them. The DNA of the CDR3 is TGTGCCAGCAGTCACTCTTACAATGAGCAGTTCTTC. It encodes CASSHSYNEQFF.

This chain uses TRBV19 with TRBJ2-3; 9 bases are a match to TRBD1. J was trimmed by 1 base and V by 5 bases; bases with no gene match: 4. The CDR3 extends over 15 amino acids. Germline assignment: CDR1 LNHDA and CDR2 SQIVND (reference sequence). The CDR3 sequence: CASSVTGGGTDTQYF. In nucleotides, the CDR3 is TGTGCCAGTAGTGTGACAGGGGGGGGCACAGATACGCAGTATTTT.

This chain links TRBV7-9 with TRBJ2-7; D is unclear. The CDR3 runs 16 residues. V dropped 1 base and J dropped 0 bases, with 13 bases sitting between them. Germline lookup yields CDR1 SEHNR and CDR2 FQNEAQ (reference sequence). CDR3 nucleotides: TGTGCCAGCAGCTTAGTTATCGGTTTGAGCTCCTACGAGCAGTACTTC. It codes for CASSLVIGLSSYEQYF.

The chain carries TRBV29-1 and TRBJ1-2; TRBD1 is a possible D gene (6 bases). The CDR3 runs to 17 residues. The V end lost 0 bases, the J end lost 4 bases, and 21 bases lay between the germline ends. CDR1 is SQVTM, CDR2 ANQGSEA, per germline. The CDR3 is CSVEDWDTTARGYGYTF. DNA for the CDR3: TGCAGCGTTGAAGATTGGGACACCACGGCTCGGGGCTATGGCTACACCTTC.

The chain employs TRBV19 and TRBJ2-3; D ambiguous. From germline, CDR1 is LNHDA and CDR2 SQIVND (reference sequence). V dropped 3 bases and J dropped 2 bases, with 9 bases sitting between them. The CDR3 has 14 amino acids. CDR3 bases: TGTGCCAGTAGTATGGGCTCGTTCACAGATACGCAGTATTTT. It specifies CASSMGSFTDTQYF.